This note documents a single T cell receptor (beta chain) sequence. For the second PCR, which ran for about 6 to 11 cycles, a sample-barcoded 5' primer and a J-beta primer mix were used. TCRdb analysed the 5' RACE reads with MiXCR anew, one entry per CDR3 protein. This table holds some 850,000 distinct CDR3 sequences, around 25% found once. The data originate from a study of blood T cells in healthy people across ages. V was pared by 5 bases and J by 3 bases, with 10 bases between. Germline V gene data show CDR1 as SEHNR and CDR2 as FQNEAQ (reference sequence). This CDR3 comprises 13 residues. These sequences were also reported in another study, on T cells of mothers and their children.

Sequencing was performed on blood. The TCR originated in a boy between 10 and 17 years old in good health. The chain has TRBV7-9 and TRBJ1-2; TRBD1 is a possible D gene (5 bases). The CDR3 DNA reads TGTGCCAGCAGCGCCCGGGGGGACTATGGCTACACCTTC. Encoded protein: CASSARGDYGYTF.